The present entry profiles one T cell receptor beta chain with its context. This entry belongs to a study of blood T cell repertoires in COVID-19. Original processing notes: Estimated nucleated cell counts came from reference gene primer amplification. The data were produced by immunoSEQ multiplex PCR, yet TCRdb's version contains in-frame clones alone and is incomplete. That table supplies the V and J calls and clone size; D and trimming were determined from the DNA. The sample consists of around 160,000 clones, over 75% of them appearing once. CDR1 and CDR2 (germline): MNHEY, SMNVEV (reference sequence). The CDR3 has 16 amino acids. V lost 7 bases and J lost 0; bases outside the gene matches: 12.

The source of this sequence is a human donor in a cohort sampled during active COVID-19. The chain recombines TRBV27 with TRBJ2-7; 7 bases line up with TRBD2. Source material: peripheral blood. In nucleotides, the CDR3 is TGTGCCAGCAAACTCCTTGTAGCGGGCAACTCCTACGAGCAGTACTTC. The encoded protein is CASKLLVAGNSYEQYF.